The rows below give T cell receptor beta chains drawn from one sample of a study of T cell responses to AZD1222 COVID-19 vaccine. Repertoires were generated with immunoSEQ multiplex PCR, while TCRdb's copy carries only in-frame clones and drops some. The repertoire has 30,000 to 40,000 clones, roughly 90% of them found once; the top ten carry 11% to 15%. The specimen comprised peripheral blood, sampled 28 days after the second AZD1222 dose. The receptors stem from an adult who received the AZD1222 COVID-19 vaccine. Both conserved end residues are part of each CDR3. A D gene is named only where the DNA matches it firmly. Some rows have no size entry. The others give once, few or many, or a class for an expanded clone.

NA | NA | TRBJ2-7 | TRBV18 | TGTGCCAGCTCACCCCAAAACGAGCAGTACTTC | CASSPQNEQYF
NA | NA | TRBJ1-2 | TRBV3-1/TRBV3-2 | TGTGCCAGCAGCCAAGATCCACGGGGACTCTATGGCTACACCTTC | CASSQDPRGLYGYTF
TRBD1 | NA | TRBJ2-5 | TRBV24-1 | TGTGCCACCAGTGCCGGACAGGCGACGGGGATGATGGAGACCCAGTACTTC | CATSAGQATGMMETQYF
TRBD2 | NA | TRBJ2-7 | TRBV10-3 | TGTGCCACCTCCGAGGGACTAAGCTCCTACGAGCAGTACTTC | CATSEGLSSYEQYF
NA | NA | TRBJ2-7 | TRBV18 | TGTGCCAGCTCACCCCCAAGCTCCTACGAGCAGTACTTC | CASSPPSSYEQYF
NA | NA | TRBJ2-1 | TRBV7-3 | TGTGCCAGCAGCGCCCGGGACGCCGACGAGCAGTTCTTC | CASSARDADEQFF
NA | NA | TRBJ2-7 | TRBV5-1 | TGCGCCAGCAGCGATACAGGGGACTCTTATACCGAGCAGTACTTC | CASSDTGDSYTEQYF
NA | NA | TRBJ2-3 | TRBV11-2 | TGTGCCAGCAGCCCGCCCCAGGATACGCAGTATTTT | CASSPPQDTQYF
NA | NA | TRBJ1-4 | TRBV19 | TGTGCCAGTAGCCCGGACACCGTTAATGAAAAACTGTTTTTT | CASSPDTVNEKLFF
NA | few | TRBJ2-1 | TRBV6-2/TRBV6-3 | TGTGCCAGCAGTAGGGACGCCTACAATGAGCAGTTCTTC | CASSRDAYNEQFF
TRBD2 | NA | TRBJ2-7 | TRBV3-1/TRBV3-2 | TGTGCCAGCAGCCCCCCCACGGGCGGGGGGCCCTACGAGCAGTACTTC | CASSPPTGGGPYEQYF
NA | NA | TRBJ1-1 | TRBV3-1/TRBV3-2 | TGTGCCAGCAGCGTAAAACCAGGGACTCGTACTGAAGCTTTCTTT | CASSVKPGTRTEAFF
NA | NA | TRBJ1-3 | TRBV10-3 | TGTGCCATCAGGGACGGGGGAAACACCATATATTTT | CAIRDGGNTIYF
NA | NA | TRBJ1-5 | TRBV28 | TGTGCCAGCAGTTTAGGGGCAGTCAATCAGCCCCAGCATTTT | CASSLGAVNQPQHF
TRBD2 | NA | TRBJ2-7 | TRBV6-1 | TGTGCCAGCAGTGAAGCGGGGGGGATCCCCTACGAGCAGTACTTC | CASSEAGGIPYEQYF
TRBD1 | NA | TRBJ2-6 | TRBV6-1 | TGTGCCAGCAGTGAACCGGGACAGGGGTCGGGCTCTGGGGCCAACGTCCTGACTTTC | CASSEPGQGSGSGANVLTF
NA | NA | TRBJ2-3 | TRBV6-1 | TGTGCCAGCAGTGATCGGGCTAGCACAGATACGCAGTATTTT | CASSDRASTDTQYF
NA | NA | TRBJ1-3 | TRBV11-1 | TGTGCCAGCAGCCCTTGGACAGATTCTGGAAACACCATATATTTT | CASSPWTDSGNTIYF
NA | NA | TRBJ2-7 | TRBV6-1 | TGTGCCAGCAGTGAAGACTCAACGCACGAGCAGTACTTC | CASSEDSTHEQYF
NA | NA | TRBJ1-6 | TRBV28 | TGTGCCAGCAGAGGACAGTATAATTCACCCCTCCACTTT | CASRGQYNSPLHF
TRBD1 | NA | TRBJ2-3 | TRBV28 | TGTGCCAGCACCTTCGGGACAGAATATTCAGGACAGTATTTT | CASTFGTEYSGQYF
NA | NA | TRBJ1-5 | TRBV3-1/TRBV3-2 | TGTGCCAGCAGCACCCACAGGGACTATAGCAATCAGCCCCAGCATTTT | CASSTHRDYSNQPQHF
NA | NA | TRBJ2-7 | TRBV4-3 | TGCGCCAGCAGCCAAGAGTGGGGATCTGGCGAGCAGTACTTC | CASSQEWGSGEQYF
NA | NA | TRBJ1-3 | TRBV23-1 | TGCGCCAGCAGTTACCGCCTCCGGGGCTTAATGAGCTCTGGAAACACCATATATTTT | CASSYRLRGLMSSGNTIYF
NA | NA | TRBJ1-2 | TRBV28 | TGTGCCAGCAGTTTATCCCGGACTCCCTCGGGCGGCTACACCTTC | CASSLSRTPSGGYTF
NA | NA | TRBJ1-2 | TRBV12-3/TRBV12-4 | TGTGCCAGCATGGACGGAGCTAACTATGGCTACACCTTC | CASMDGANYGYTF
TRBD2 | NA | TRBJ2-5 | TRBV7-2 | TGTGCCAGCAGCGTAAACAAAGCGGGGGGCCCCCCCCAAGAGACCCAGTACTTC | CASSVNKAGGPPQETQYF
TRBD2 | NA | TRBJ2-7 | TRBV5-4 | TGTGCCAGCAGCAGATTCGTGGCTAGCGGGGGGAACGAGCAGTACTTC | CASSRFVASGGNEQYF
NA | NA | TRBJ2-6 | TRBV12-3/TRBV12-4 | TGTGCCAGCAGTTTATCCGGGGCCAACGTCCTGACTTTC | CASSLSGANVLTF
TRBD1 | NA | TRBJ1-2 | TRBV7-9 | TGTGCCAGCAGCCTCCGGACAGGGGAAGGTGGCTACACCTTC | CASSLRTGEGGYTF
NA | NA | TRBJ2-1 | TRBV11-2 | TGTGCCAGCAGCTTAGTCGACAGTGGACTATCTTACAATGAGCAGTTCTTC | CASSLVDSGLSYNEQFF
NA | NA | TRBJ2-2 | TRBV18 | TGTGCCAGCTCACCGAAAACAGCGAACACCGGGGAGCTGTTTTTT | CASSPKTANTGELFF
NA | NA | TRBJ2-6 | TRBV6-4 | TGTGCCAGCAGTGACAGGATAGGGGCCAACGTCCTGACTTTC | CASSDRIGANVLTF
NA | NA | TRBJ2-3 | TRBV5-1 | TGCGCCAGCACTCCTCTGACAGGGAGGACCACAGATACGCAGTATTTT | CASTPLTGRTTDTQYF
NA | NA | TRBJ1-6 | TRBV3-1/TRBV3-2 | TGTGCCAGCAGCCTTTTATACATACTTTATAATTCACCCCTCCACTTT | CASSLLYILYNSPLHF
NA | once | TRBJ1-2 | TRBV11-2 | TGTGCCAGCAGCTTAGGGGGGTTCTATGGCTACACCTTC | CASSLGGFYGYTF
TRBD1 | few | TRBJ1-1 | TRBV19 | TGTGCCAGTAGCTCCCAGGGGACAGGTACTGAAGCTTTCTTT | CASSSQGTGTEAFF
NA | NA | TRBJ1-1 | TRBV4-1 | TGCGCCAGCAGCCAAGGCAGCCGGAACACTGAAGCTTTCTTT | CASSQGSRNTEAFF
NA | NA | TRBJ1-4 | TRBV12-3/TRBV12-4 | TGTGCCAGCAGTGGCCCTCGGGAAAAACTGTTTTTT | CASSGPREKLFF
NA | once | TRBJ1-2 | TRBV12-3/TRBV12-4 | TGTGCCAGCAGTTTCCAGGGATTATATGGCTACACCTTC | CASSFQGLYGYTF
NA | once | TRBJ1-1 | TRBV5-1 | TGCGCCAGTTCAACCGGGACAATGAACACTGAAGCTTTCTTT | CASSTGTMNTEAFF
TRBD1 | NA | TRBJ2-7 | TRBV7-9 | TGTGCCAGCAGGACAGGGTCCTACGAGCAGTACTTC | CASRTGSYEQYF
TRBD1 | NA | TRBJ1-3 | TRBV6-2/TRBV6-3 | TGTGCCAGCAGTACCGACAGGGGATACGGAAACACCATATATTTT | CASSTDRGYGNTIYF